The 32 T cell receptor beta chains below come from one sample, sequenced in a study of blood T cell repertoires in COVID-19. The assay was immunoSEQ multiplex PCR, and TCRdb's table has in-frame clones only and misses some. The repertoire holds roughly 53,000 clones, with almost 85% as singletons. Material for sequencing was peripheral blood. The receptors were gathered from a human donor in a cohort sampled during active COVID-19.

CDR3 nucleotides: TGTGCCAGCAGGGGTGGACTAGCGGGGAATTGGGATACGCAGTATTTT. Amino acids: CASRGGLAGNWDTQYF. V usage is TRBV7-2 and J usage is TRBJ2-3, with 12 positions matching TRBD2. The CDR3 extends over 16 amino acids. CDR1 and CDR2 from the germline V gene are SGHTA and FQGNSA. Trimming cost V 6 bases and J 6 bases; bases outside gene matches: 10.

The chain carries TRBV7-2 and TRBJ2-5, with TRBD2 matching 9 bases. The V segment lost 4 bases and the J segment 7 bases; nucleotides outside the gene matches: 13. The CDR3 is 16 residues long. Germline lookup yields CDR1 SGHTA and CDR2 FQGNSA. CDR3 DNA: TGTGCCAGCAGCTCTTCTAGCGGGGTCGGGGGAGCGACCCAGTACTTC. Residues: CASSSSSGVGGATQYF.

This chain links TRBV6-4 with TRBJ1-5; TRBD1 might be the D (6 bases). This CDR3 has 15 amino acids. V was trimmed by 5 bases and J by 1 base, leaving 12 bases between them. From germline, CDR1 is MRHNA and CDR2 SNTAGT. The CDR3 DNA follows: TGTGCCAGCAGTCAGGGAGGGGGGAGCAATCAGCCCCAGCATTTT. This sequence encodes CASSQGGGSNQPQHF.

The V and J genes are TRBV6-2 or TRBV6-3 and TRBJ2-3, with D possibly TRBD1 on 6 matching bases. Trimming took 1 base from V and 4 from J, leaving 18 bases between them. Germline CDR1 and CDR2: MNHEY and SVGEGT. This CDR3 is built from 17 residues. The CDR3 DNA sequence: TGTGCCAGCAGTTACTTGGCAGGGGCCACGGGCCCAGATACGCAGTATTTT. Residues: CASSYLAGATGPDTQYF.

The rearrangement links TRBV7-2 to TRBJ2-3; D uncertain. V dropped 4 bases and J dropped 5 bases, with 16 bases sitting between them. The CDR3 is 15 residues long. Germline assignment: CDR1 SGHTA and CDR2 FQGNSA. CDR3 bases: TGTGCCAGCAGCTCGCCAATCGTACTTGGAGATACGCAGTATTTT. This encodes CASSSPIVLGDTQYF.

The rearrangement joins TRBV7-2 to TRBJ2-1; tentative D call: TRBD2 (5 bases). In germline, CDR1 is SGHTA, CDR2 FQGNSA. The CDR3 runs to 14 residues. V was trimmed by 6 bases and J by 7 bases, leaving 16 bases between them. CDR3 DNA sequence: TGTGCCAGCAGGGCGGGTGCCGGTCGGAATGAGCAGTTCTTC. As protein: CASRAGAGRNEQFF. The full variable domain, completed using reference TRBV7-2 and TRBJ2-1, is GAGVSQSPSNKVTEKGKDVELRCDPISGHTALYWYRQSLGQGLEFLIYFQGNSAPDKSGLPSDRFSAERTGGSVSTLTIQRTQQEDSAVYLCASRAGAGRNEQFFGPGTRLTVL.

This rearrangement joins TRBV18 to TRBJ2-7, with 12 bases that match TRBD2. The germline gives CDR1 KGHSH, CDR2 LQKENI. The length of the CDR3 is 19 residues. With 8 bases clipped from V and 4 bases from J, the junction kept 21 bases outside the gene matches. The CDR3 is CASTNNRGLAGRGLYEQYF. In DNA, the CDR3 is TGTGCCAGCACAAACAACCGCGGACTAGCGGGGAGAGGTTTGTACGAGCAGTACTTC. Filled out from reference TRBV18 and TRBJ2-7, the complete variable domain reads NAGVMQNPRHLVRRRGQEARLRCSPMKGHSHVYWYRQLPEEGLKFMVYLQKENIIDESGMPKERFSAEFPKEGPSILRIQQVVRGDSAAYFCASTNNRGLAGRGLYEQYFGPGTRLTVT.

This rearrangement joins TRBV7-6 to TRBJ1-2, with 7 bases that match TRBD1. The CDR3 extends over 17 amino acids. CDR1 and CDR2 (germline): SGHVS, FNYEAQ. Trimming removed 1 base from V and 6 bases from J; junction bases left unmatched: 14. The DNA of the CDR3 is TGTGCCAGCAGCTTAGAGGTCTTGCCCCGAGGGGGCGATGGCTACACCTTC. Translating it yields CASSLEVLPRGGDGYTF.

CDR3 loop: CASSSGLSRVEAFF. In DNA, the CDR3 is TGTGCCAGCAGTTCGGGACTTTCGCGGGTTGAAGCTTTCTTT. The genes are TRBV27 and TRBJ1-1; a possible D gene is TRBD1 (5 bases). Trimming took 4 bases from V and 7 from J, leaving 16 bases between them. Germline CDR1 and CDR2: MNHEY and SMNVEV (reference sequence). The CDR3 covers 14 residues.

J is TRBJ2-3 and V is TRBV9, with D perhaps matching TRBD2 (5 bases). V was clipped by 0 bases and J by 2 bases, with 13 bases between them. From germline, CDR1 is SGDLS and CDR2 YYNGEE. CDR3 size: 16 residues. CDR3 sequence reads: CASSVGSSDFTDTQYF. The CDR3 nucleotides read TGTGCCAGCAGCGTAGGGAGTAGCGATTTCACAGATACGCAGTATTTT.

V is TRBV19 and J is TRBJ1-1; D remains ambiguous. This CDR3 comprises 12 residues. V was trimmed by 7 bases and J by 6 bases, leaving 12 bases between them. Germline V gene sequence: CDR1 LNHDA, CDR2 SQIVND (reference sequence). The CDR3 loop is CASTRPVAEAFF. The CDR3 bases are TGTGCCAGTACCCGCCCGGTAGCTGAAGCTTTCTTT.

The rearrangement uses TRBV10-3 and TRBJ1-5; 7 bases line up with TRBD1. Germline CDR1 ENHRY, CDR2 SYGVKD. Trimming took 6 bases from V and 4 from J; bases not matched to a gene: 3. The CDR3 length is 13 residues. The CDR3 region has the DNA TGTGCCATCAGAGTGGGACAGAATCAGCCCCAGCATTTT. It is translated as CAIRVGQNQPQHF.

The chain is built from TRBV6-2 or TRBV6-3 and TRBJ2-3; TRBD1 matches at 8 bases. The length of the CDR3 is 13 residues. Trimming took 6 bases from V and 6 from J; bases not matched to a gene: 5. CDR1 and CDR2 from the germline V gene are MNHEY and SVGEGT. This CDR3 is CASSRQGNDTQYF. CDR3 nucleotides: TGTGCCAGCAGCCGACAGGGGAACGATACGCAGTATTTT.

This rearrangement joins TRBV10-3 to TRBJ1-5; 11 bases map to TRBD1. CDR1 and CDR2 (germline): ENHRY, SYGVKD. The CDR3 extends over 18 amino acids. The V and J ends lost 0 bases and 0 bases, in that order; junction bases with no gene match: 4. The CDR3 sequence is CAISESGDRGYSNQPQHF. DNA of the CDR3: TGTGCCATCAGTGAGTCGGGGGACAGGGGGTATAGCAATCAGCCCCAGCATTTT.

This chain joins TRBV3-1 (or the pseudogene TRBV3-2) and TRBJ1-2; TRBD1 is a possible D gene (5 bases). Germline lookup yields CDR1 LGHDT and CDR2 YNNKEL (reference sequence). V dropped 5 bases and J dropped 5 bases, with 18 bases sitting between them. The CDR3 has 15 amino acids. CDR3 DNA sequence: TGTGCCAGCAGCTCAAGAGGTGGCAGGGCGTATGGCTACACCTTC. Translation gives CASSSRGGRAYGYTF.

The genes are TRBV7-3 and TRBJ1-1, with 8 bases lining up with TRBD1. Germline V gene data show CDR1 as SGHTA and CDR2 as FQGTGA. J gave up 4 bases and V 5 bases, and 9 bases lay outside the gene matches. This CDR3 is 15 amino acids long. The CDR3 region has the DNA TGTGCCAGCAGCCACGCGCGGACAGGGAGCACTGAAGCTTTCTTT. It specifies CASSHARTGSTEAFF. The full variable domain, with the rest looked up from reference TRBV7-3 and TRBJ1-1, is GAGVSQTPSNKVTEKGKYVELRCDPISGHTALYWYRQSLGQGPEFLIYFQGTGAADDSGLPNDRFFAVRPEGSVSTLKIQRTERGDSAVYLCASSHARTGSTEAFFGQGTRLTVV.

This chain connects TRBV6-5 to TRBJ2-3; 11 bases align to TRBD2. The CDR3 covers 15 residues. CDR1 MNHEY and CDR2 SVGAGI come from the germline V gene. V trimming: 5 bases; J trimming: 1 base; junction bases outside the gene matches: 2. The CDR3 coding sequence is TGTGCCAGCAGTCTACTAGCGGGGGGCACAGATACGCAGTATTTT. This sequence encodes CASSLLAGGTDTQYF.

J is TRBJ2-5 and V is TRBV10-3, with D perhaps TRBD2 (5 bases). The V end lost 0 bases, the J end lost 2 bases, and 16 bases lay between the germline ends. There are 17 residues in the CDR3. Germline values: CDR1 ENHRY, CDR2 SYGVKD. The CDR3: CAISESFGVGRQETQYF. The CDR3 nucleotides read TGTGCCATCAGTGAGTCCTTCGGGGTTGGCAGACAAGAGACCCAGTACTTC.

This clone has a handful of counts. V and J are TRBV11-2 and TRBJ1-5; the D is unclear. The V end lost 5 bases, the J end lost 9 bases, and 11 bases lay between the germline ends. Germline CDR1 SGHAT, CDR2 FQNNGV. The length of the CDR3 is 12 residues. DNA of the CDR3: TGTGCCAGCAGCCAACCGGGAGGGCCCCAGCATTTT. Translated, it gives CASSQPGGPQHF.

The chain is built from TRBV5-1 and TRBJ2-7; no clear D. The CDR3 runs to 16 residues. Deletions cut 0 bases from V and 1 base from J, with 14 bases between. Germline assignment: CDR1 SGHRS and CDR2 YFSETQ. CDR3 nucleotides: TGCGCCAGCAGCTTGGAGTCGGGTGGAAGGTCCTACGAGCAGTACTTC. Its translation: CASSLESGGRSYEQYF.

The V call is TRBV7-6, the J call TRBJ2-3; 8 nucleotides agree with TRBD1. The CDR3 runs 13 residues. V dropped 5 bases and J dropped 6; count of bases not matched to a gene: 4. Germline V lookup: CDR1 SGHVS, CDR2 FNYEAQ. CDR3 DNA sequence: TGTGCCAGCAGCCAGGGGGCGAGGGATACGCAGTATTTT. Translating it yields CASSQGARDTQYF. Complete variable domain (other parts from reference TRBV7-6 and TRBJ2-3): GAGVSQSPRYKVTKRGQDVALRCDPISGHVSLYWYRQALGQGPEFLTYFNYEAQQDKSGLPNDRFSAERPEGSISTLTIQRTEQRDSAMYRCASSQGARDTQYFGPGTRLTVL.

The chain employs TRBV27 and TRBJ2-3; 10 bases fit TRBD2. CDR3 length equals 18 residues. V was clipped by 6 bases and J by 8 bases; unmatched bases: 20. Germline CDR1 reads MNHEY; CDR2 reads SMNVEV (reference sequence). Written as DNA, the CDR3 is TGTGCCAGCAGACGCCCCACTTCGACTAGCGGGTACCCCAGTACGCAGTATTTT. Protein: CASRRPTSTSGYPSTQYF.

The chain is built from TRBV4-3 and TRBJ1-5; D unclear. With 0 bases removed from V and 0 bases from J, the gap between germline ends came to 12 bases. This CDR3 spans 17 amino acids. Germline V CDR1 and CDR2: LGHNA, YSLEER. CDR3 in amino acids: CASSQDPGPNSNQPQHF. The CDR3 coding sequence is TGCGCCAGCAGCCAAGATCCAGGCCCTAATAGCAATCAGCCCCAGCATTTT.

The V call is TRBV5-1, the J call TRBJ2-1; maybe TRBD1 (6 bases). The CDR3 is 14 amino acids. V gave up 5 bases and J gave up 1 base, with 10 bases separating them. CDR1 and CDR2 (germline): SGHRS, YFSETQ. The CDR3 DNA is TGCGCCAGCAGACAGGGCGCATCCTACAATGAGCAGTTCTTC. This sequence encodes CASRQGASYNEQFF.

This chain links TRBV12-3 or TRBV12-4 with TRBJ2-7, with D maybe TRBD2 (5 bases). The CDR3 is 11 residues long. V shed 8 bases and J shed 4 bases, with 9 bases lying between them. Written as DNA, the CDR3 is TGTGCCAGCCTGGGCGGGTACGAGCAGTACTTC. This sequence encodes CASLGGYEQYF.

The CDR3 sequence is CASSLPGQGDGEAFF. The CDR3, as DNA: TGTGCCAGCAGCTTACCGGGACAGGGGGATGGTGAAGCTTTCTTT. The gene calls are TRBV5-4 and TRBJ1-1, with 11 bases matching TRBD1. The CDR3 has 15 residues. Germline lookup yields CDR1 SGHNT and CDR2 YYREEE (reference sequence). With 2 bases clipped from V and 7 bases from J, the junction kept 7 bases outside the gene matches. Full variable domain (remainder filled in from reference TRBV5-4 and TRBJ1-1): ETGVTQSPTHLIKTRGQQVTLRCSSQSGHNTVSWYQQALGQGPQFIFQYYREEENGRGNFPPRFSGLQFPNYSSELNVNALELDDSALYLCASSLPGQGDGEAFFGQGTRLTVV.

The chain employs TRBV7-8 and TRBJ1-2; 7 bases fit TRBD1. V lost 5 bases to trimming and J lost 6 bases; unmatched junction nucleotides: 12. CDR3 length: 15 amino acids. Germline V gene lookup returns CDR1 SGHVS and CDR2 FQNEAQ. The CDR3 nucleotides read TGTGCCAGCAGCCCTAATCCCGACAGGGTCAATGGCTACACCTTC. It encodes CASSPNPDRVNGYTF.

The DNA for the CDR3 is TGTGCCAGCAGTTTTGGGCCAACCGGGGAGCTGTTTTTT. It encodes CASSFGPTGELFF. J is TRBJ2-2 and V is TRBV12-3 or TRBV12-4, with D unclear. Deletions cut 3 bases from V and 5 bases from J, with 7 bases between. The CDR3 contains 13 residues.

The genes are TRBV2 and TRBJ2-7; 13 nucleotides agree with TRBD2. Germline V gene sequence: CDR1 SNHLY, CDR2 FYNNEI. The length of the CDR3 is 14 residues. Trimming took 6 bases from V and 6 from J; bases not matched to a gene: 5. As DNA, the CDR3 is TGTGCCAGCAGAGGGACTAGCGGGATAGGCGAGCAGTACTTC. It translates to CASRGTSGIGEQYF.

The chain carries TRBV19 and TRBJ1-2; TRBD1 agrees at 8 bases. J gave up 6 bases and V 11 bases, and 8 bases lay outside the gene matches. Germline V gene lookup returns CDR1 LNHDA and CDR2 SQIVND (reference sequence). CDR3 length equals 12 residues. CDR3: CAVKGQGHGYTF. For the CDR3, the DNA is TGTGCCGTGAAAGGACAGGGCCATGGCTACACCTTC.

The V call is TRBV9, the J call TRBJ2-1; the match to TRBD1 covers 8 bases. The CDR3 totals 14 residues. Germline trimming cut 2 bases from V and 7 bases from J; bases unmatched to any gene: 5. CDR1 is SGDLS, CDR2 YYNGEE, per germline. The CDR3 is CASSVTQGANEQFF. In nucleotides, the CDR3 is TGTGCCAGCAGCGTCACCCAGGGGGCAAATGAGCAGTTCTTC.

V usage is TRBV19 and J usage is TRBJ1-2; TRBD1 agrees at 7 bases. The junction had 5 bases not matched to a gene; V was cut back by 1 base and J by 0 bases. The CDR3 extends over 16 amino acids. Germline values: CDR1 LNHDA, CDR2 SQIVND (reference sequence). The CDR3 sequence is CASSIGTGASNYGYTF. The CDR3 DNA sequence: TGTGCCAGTAGTATAGGGACAGGAGCTTCTAACTATGGCTACACCTTC.